The 4 T cell receptor beta chains in this list originate from one sample, sequenced in a study of blood T cell repertoires in COVID-19. Only in-frame clones appear in the TCRdb table, and some are missing; sequencing was by immunoSEQ multiplex PCR. The sample comprises about 85,000 clones, less than 95% of which are singletons, and less than 2.5% rests with the top ten. The sequenced sample was peripheral blood. These receptors were obtained from a human donor with active COVID-19. The donor label of this sample is uncertain.

This clone was seen repeatedly, ten times or more. J is TRBJ2-7 and V is TRBV9; D possibly corresponds to TRBD2 (6 bases). Germline V gene sequence: CDR1 SGDLS, CDR2 YYNGEE. CDR3 size: 14 residues. Trimming stripped 2 bases from V and 9 bases from J, with 18 bases between. The CDR3 spells CASSVLFSGGVQYF. The CDR3 DNA reads TGTGCCAGCAGCGTCCTTTTCTCCGGCGGGGTGCAGTACTTC.

The CDR3 DNA reads TGTGCCAGCAGTGATTGCTCGGCCCAGCATTTT. Its protein is CASSDCSAQHF. The chain couples TRBV6-2 or TRBV6-3 to TRBJ1-5; D gene uncertain. This CDR3 region has 11 residues. Deletions cut 5 bases from V and 11 bases from J, with 10 bases between. Germline values: CDR1 MNHEY, CDR2 SVGEGT.

This clone occurred a few times. V gene TRBV5-4 combines with J gene TRBJ1-2, with D possibly matching TRBD1 (5 bases). V lost 0 bases and J lost 2, with 14 bases in between. In germline, CDR1 is SGHNT, CDR2 YYREEE (reference sequence). The CDR3 extends over 16 amino acids. The DNA of the CDR3 is TGTGCCAGCAGCTTGGACAGGCTCTTGGGGAACTATGGCTACACCTTC. It codes for CASSLDRLLGNYGYTF.

The chain uses TRBV5-1 and TRBJ1-1; perhaps TRBD1 as D (6 bases). Trimming removed 4 bases at V and 4 bases at J, with 11 bases between. CDR1 is SGHRS and CDR2 is YFSETQ in the germline V gene. The length of the CDR3 is 13 residues. CDR3 sequence reads: CASSPTGTTEAFF. In nucleotides, the CDR3 is TGCGCCAGCAGCCCCACAGGGACCACTGAAGCTTTCTTT.